The clone carrying this T cell receptor (beta chain) was detected many times. What it recognizes is unknown. The library attached unique molecular identifiers to individual cDNA molecules. One entry per CDR3 protein results from TCRdb running MiXCR on the RACE reads. The table shows approximately 90,000 distinct CDR3 sequences, with approximately 9.9% occurring only once. As for time point: patch test 2, 6 weeks after DPC sensitization. Treatment denoted: therapeutic diphenylcyclopropenone sensitization with weekly scalp DPC. The CDR3 sequence is 15 residues long. Looked up from germline, CDR1 is MNHEY and CDR2 is SVGAGI. Trimming pared 6 bases from V and 2 bases from J, leaving 17 bases between. The source of the sample is a study of human T cells and chemical hapten exposure. Study results and limitations: Versus controls, significantly more large CDR3 similarity clusters arose from expanded TCRs.

The sequence was obtained from a man aged 35-49 years with alopecia areata. Some clones in this sample may be carry-over from other donors' samples. V gene TRBV6-5 combines with J gene TRBJ2-7; D unclear. Material: whole blood, obtained in connection with sensitization to the hapten diphenylcyclopropenone (DPC). The CDR3: CASSPQSWGAYEQYF. CDR3 bases: TGTGCCAGCAGCCCTCAATCTTGGGGTGCCTACGAGCAGTACTTC.